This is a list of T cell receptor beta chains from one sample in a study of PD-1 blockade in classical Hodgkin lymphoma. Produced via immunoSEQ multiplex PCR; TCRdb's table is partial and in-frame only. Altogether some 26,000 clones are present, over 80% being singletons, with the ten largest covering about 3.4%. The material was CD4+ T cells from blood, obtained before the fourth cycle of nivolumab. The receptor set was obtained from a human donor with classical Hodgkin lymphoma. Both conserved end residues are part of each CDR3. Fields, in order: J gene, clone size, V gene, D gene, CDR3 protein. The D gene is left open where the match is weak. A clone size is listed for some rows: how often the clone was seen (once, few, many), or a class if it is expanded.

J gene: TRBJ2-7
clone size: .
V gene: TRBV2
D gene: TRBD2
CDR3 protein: CASSPSGVNEQYF

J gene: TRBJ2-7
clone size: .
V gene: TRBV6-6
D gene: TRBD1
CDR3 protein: CASRPGQGGSYEQYF

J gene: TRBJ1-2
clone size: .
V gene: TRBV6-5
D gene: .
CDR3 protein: CASSPVGAGYTF

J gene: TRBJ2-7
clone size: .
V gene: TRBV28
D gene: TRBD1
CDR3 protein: CASSYSGQGSYEQYF

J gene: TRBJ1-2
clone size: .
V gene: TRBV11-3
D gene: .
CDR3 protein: CASSSLGTAGVGYTF

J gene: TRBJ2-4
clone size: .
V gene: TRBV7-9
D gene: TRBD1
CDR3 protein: CASSLGGQGANIQYF

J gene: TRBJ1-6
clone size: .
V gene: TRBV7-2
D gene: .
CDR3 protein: CASSLGGAGSPLHF

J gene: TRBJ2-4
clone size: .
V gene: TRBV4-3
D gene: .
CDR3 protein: CASSQEGDGPFKNIQYF

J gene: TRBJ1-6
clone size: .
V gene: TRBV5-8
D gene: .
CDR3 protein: CASSFSVFIGDYNSPLHF

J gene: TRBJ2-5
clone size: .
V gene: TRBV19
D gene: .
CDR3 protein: CASSIAHQETQYF

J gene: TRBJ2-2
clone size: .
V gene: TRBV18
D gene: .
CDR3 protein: CASSTTPVDAITGELFF

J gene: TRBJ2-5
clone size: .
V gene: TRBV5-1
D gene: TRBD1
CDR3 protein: CASSWDGTVQETQYF

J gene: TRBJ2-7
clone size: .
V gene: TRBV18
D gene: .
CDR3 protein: CASSPYRNSYEQYF

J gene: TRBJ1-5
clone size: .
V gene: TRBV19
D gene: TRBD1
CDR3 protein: CASSEGQWWPQHF

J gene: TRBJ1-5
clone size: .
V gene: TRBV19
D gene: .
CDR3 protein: CASSPQGNQPQHF

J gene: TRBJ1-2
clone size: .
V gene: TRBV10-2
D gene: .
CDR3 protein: CASSDLRSGYGYTF

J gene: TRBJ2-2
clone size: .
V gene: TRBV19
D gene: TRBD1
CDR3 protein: CASSPGQGKRELFF

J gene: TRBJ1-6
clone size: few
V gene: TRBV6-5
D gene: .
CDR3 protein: CASRAAYNSPLHF

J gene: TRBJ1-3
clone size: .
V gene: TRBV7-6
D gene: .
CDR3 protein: CASSTIPGNTIYF

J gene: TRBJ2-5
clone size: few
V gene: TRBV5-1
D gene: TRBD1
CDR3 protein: CASSFSGGGETQYF

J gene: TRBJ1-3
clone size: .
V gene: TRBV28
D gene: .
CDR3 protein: CASKSRHPSSGNTIYF

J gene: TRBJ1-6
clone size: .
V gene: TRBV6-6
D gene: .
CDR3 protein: CASSLSYNSPLHF

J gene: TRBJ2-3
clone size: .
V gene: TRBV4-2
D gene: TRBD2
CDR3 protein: CASSQGTSGRTDTQYF

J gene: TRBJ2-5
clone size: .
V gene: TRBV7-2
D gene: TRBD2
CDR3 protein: CASSLSGTRGATQYF

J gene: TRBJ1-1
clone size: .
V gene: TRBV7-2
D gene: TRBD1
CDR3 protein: CASSPQGALLAFF

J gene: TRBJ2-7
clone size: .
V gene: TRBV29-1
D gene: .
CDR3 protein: CSGRGTDRDPYEQYF

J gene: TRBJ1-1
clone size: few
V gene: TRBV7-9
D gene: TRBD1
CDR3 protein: CASSSQGVHTEAFF